Described below is a single TCR beta chain sequence and its context. The antigen remains unidentified. CDR3 length equals 12 residues. As for treatment: some 20 received Ad26.COV2.S at low or high dose, single or two shots; 5 received placebo; per-sample allocation not given. Day 63 after the first vaccine or placebo injection was the time point for sampling. This entry comes from a study of Ad26.COV2.S vaccination and SARS-CoV-2 variants. Across the whole study: Once or twice, 56 days apart, Ad26.COV2.S was delivered intramuscularly. Study-level findings and limits: Ad26.COV2.S recipients had broader spike-specific TCRs (P = 0.0014). Total T cell responses, in the TCR breadth and depth analyses, may have been underestimated.

The data were produced by immunoSEQ multiplex PCR, yet TCRdb's version contains in-frame clones alone and is incomplete. In the table there are roughly 700,000 clones, about 90% of which are singletons. The V gene is TRBV21-1, the J gene TRBJ1-1; TRBD1 is the table's D call, not checked against the DNA. TRBV21-1 is recorded as a pseudogene. This sequence was found in a person aged 18-65 years who received the Ad26.COV2.S COVID-19 vaccine or a placebo. The material sequenced was peripheral blood, taken in a trial of Ad26.COV2.S vaccine versus placebo. The chain's CDR3 is CAARGCFTEAFF. CDR3 nucleotides: TGTGCAGCCAGGGGCTGCTTCACTGAAGCTTTCTTT.